The text below deals with one TCR beta chain. One end of the junction fails to match germline, which may point to a read error. This sample was taken from a study of blood T cell repertoires in COVID-19. Study summary: Collection of acute and convalescent COVID-19 samples took place in the United States, Italy and Spain. PBMCs, B-cell-depleted T cells, or T cells provided the cDNA or gDNA that made up the material.

The CDR3 is made up of 15 amino acids. Germline V gene lookup returns CDR1 SGHTS and CDR2 YDEGEE. As originally analysed: Nucleated cell number was recorded as an estimate derived from reference gene primer amplification. Sequencing used immunoSEQ multiplex PCR; TCRdb keeps in-frame clones, though not all of them. The V and J calls and clone size are taken from that table; D and trimming were inferred from the DNA. This table has about 16,000 clones, around 86% appearing once. This TCR came from a human donor in a cohort sampled during active COVID-19. V and J are TRBV5-8 and TRBJ1-6; D might be TRBD1 (6 bases). What was sequenced was peripheral blood. In DNA form, the CDR3 reads TGTGCCAGCAGCTTGAGAGGGGGGGGTAATTCACCCATCCACTTT. Its protein is CASSLRGGGNSPIHF.